This passage covers 19 T cell receptor beta chains from one sample sequenced in a study of blood T cell repertoires in COVID-19. Sequenced by immunoSEQ multiplex PCR; TCRdb stores in-frame clones only, minus some. The sample contains hundreds of thousands of clones, 75% to 90% of which appear only once. Sequencing was carried out using PBMCs or T cells enriched from blood (not recorded which). These receptors originate from a man aged 35-49 years who had recovered from COVID-19.

CDR3 DNA sequence: TGTGCCAGTAGTCCCGAAGCTAGTAAATTTGGCTACACCTTC. Translated: CASSPEASKFGYTF. The genes are TRBV19 and TRBJ1-2; D is ambiguous. The germline V and J ends were trimmed by 5 bases and 7 bases, with 17 bases remaining between them. The CDR3 totals 14 residues. CDR1 LNHDA and CDR2 SQIVND come from the germline V gene (reference sequence). Based on the CDR3 plus reference TRBV19 and TRBJ1-2, the full variable domain is DGGITQSPKYLFRKEGQNVTLSCEQNLNHDAMYWYRQDPGQGLRLIYYSQIVNDFQKGDIAEGYSVSREKKESFPLTVTSAQKNPTAFYLCASSPEASKFGYTFGSGTRLTVV.

The chain recombines TRBV6-6 with TRBJ2-7, with D possibly TRBD2 on 5 matching bases. Per the germline V gene, CDR1 is MNHNY and CDR2 is SVGAGI (reference sequence). CDR3 length equals 13 residues. V was trimmed by 5 bases and J by 5 bases, leaving 13 bases between them. Here the CDR3 reads CASSPPEGHEQYF. The DNA of the CDR3 is TGTGCCAGCAGTCCGCCTGAGGGTCACGAGCAGTACTTC.

The CDR3 DNA reads TGTGCCAGCAGCCCGGGACTAGGGGGATCCTACGAGCAGTACTTC. This codes for CASSPGLGGSYEQYF. The chain uses TRBV3-1 (or the pseudogene TRBV3-2) and TRBJ2-7, with 8 bases that match TRBD2. Looked up from germline, CDR1 is LGHDT and CDR2 is YNNKEL (reference sequence). This CDR3 contains 15 residues. V gave up 4 bases and J gave up 1 base; unmatched junction bases: 6.

The table lists this clone with a few counts. In DNA, the CDR3 is TGCGCCAGCAGCGAACGGACAGGGGGCGAAACTGAAGCTTTCTTT. This sequence encodes CASSERTGGETEAFF. This rearrangement joins TRBV5-1 to TRBJ1-1; the match to TRBD1 covers 11 bases. The CDR3 spans 15 residues. The V gene's germline CDR1 is SGHRS and CDR2 YFSETQ. V gave up 4 bases and J gave up 5 bases; unmatched junction bases: 7.

A single count supports this clone. The chain uses TRBV5-1 and TRBJ2-3; 9 bases agree with TRBD2. Germline loops: CDR1 SGHRS, CDR2 YFSETQ. After removal of 5 bases from V and 2 bases from J, the junction contained 6 bases not matched to a gene. This CDR3 has 15 residues. CDR3 coding DNA: TGCGCCAGCAGGGGTCGACTAGCGGACACAGATACGCAGTATTTT. The encoded protein is CASRGRLADTDTQYF.

In DNA form, the CDR3 reads TGTGCCAGCACCCCTAGCGGGAGGGAGTACGAGCAGTACTTC. This encodes CASTPSGREYEQYF. V usage is TRBV19 and J usage is TRBJ2-7; 12 positions match TRBD2. Germline-derived CDR1 and CDR2 are LNHDA and SQIVND (reference sequence). V lost 9 bases to trimming and J lost 4 bases; unmatched junction nucleotides: 7. The CDR3 is 14 residues long.

The J gene is TRBJ1-2, the V gene TRBV28; 7 bases line up with TRBD1. V dropped 2 bases and J dropped 0; count of bases not matched to a gene: 0. The CDR3 contains 14 residues. CDR1 and CDR2 from the germline V gene are MDHEN and SYDVKM. The CDR3 protein is CASSLGTANYGYTF. For the CDR3, the DNA is TGTGCCAGCAGTTTAGGGACAGCTAACTATGGCTACACCTTC.

The chain links TRBV24-1 to TRBJ2-1, with 7 bases matching TRBD2. CDR1 is KGHDR, CDR2 SFDVKD, per germline. The CDR3 extends over 14 amino acids. The ends lost 3 bases at V and 3 bases at J; junction bases unmatched: 1. Written as DNA, the CDR3 is TGTGCCACCAGTGATCGGGGGGTCTACAATGAGCAGTTCTTC. It codes for CATSDRGVYNEQFF.

V and J are TRBV3-1 (or the pseudogene TRBV3-2) and TRBJ1-1; 10 bases are shared with TRBD1. With V trimmed by 4 bases and J by 5 bases, 4 bases remained unmatched. The CDR3 is 14 residues long. Germline CDR1 and CDR2: LGHDT and YNNKEL (reference sequence). CDR3 sequence reads: CASSPGTGETEAFF. CDR3 sequence (DNA): TGTGCCAGCAGCCCTGGGACAGGGGAGACTGAAGCTTTCTTT.

The rearrangement links TRBV6-2 or TRBV6-3 to TRBJ1-5; 7 nucleotides align to TRBD1. Per germline, CDR1 MNHEY and CDR2 SVGEGT. The CDR3 is made up of 18 amino acids. V lost 4 bases, J lost 5 bases, and 17 bases stayed unmatched. CDR3 coding DNA: TGTGCCAGCAGTTTCCTTCCTGACGACAGGGATCCCCATCAGCCCCAGCATTTT. It codes for CASSFLPDDRDPHQPQHF.

This clone was picked up a small number of times. This chain links TRBV20-1 with TRBJ1-2, with a tentative D call TRBD1 (6 bases). CDR3 size: 13 residues. Trimming removed 3 bases from V and 11 bases from J, with 19 bases in between. Germline V CDR1 and CDR2: DFQATT, SNEGSKA (reference sequence). This chain's CDR3 is CSASGHPDQGYTF. The DNA of the CDR3 is TGCAGTGCTAGTGGGCATCCGGACCAGGGGTACACCTTC.

The chain employs TRBV19 and TRBJ2-7; 8 bases are a match to TRBD2. Germline V gene data show CDR1 as LNHDA and CDR2 as SQIVND (reference sequence). The CDR3 has 16 residues. J gave up 2 bases and V 4 bases, and 10 bases lay outside the gene matches. Written as DNA, the CDR3 is TGTGCCAGTAGTACCCGTTCTAGCGGGTCAACCTACGAGCAGTACTTC. Translating gives CASSTRSSGSTYEQYF.

CDR3 in amino acids: CASDPGLNYEQYF. The CDR3 coding sequence is TGTGCCAGCGACCCCGGACTGAACTACGAGCAGTACTTC. V is TRBV7-2 and J is TRBJ2-7; a possible D gene is TRBD2 (5 bases). Germline V gives CDR1 SGHTA, CDR2 FQGNSA. The CDR3 is 13 residues long. V lost 8 bases and J 3 bases, leaving 14 bases between the germline ends.

This clone has a handful of counts. The chain employs TRBV11-1 and TRBJ2-7; D is possibly TRBD1 (5 bases). The CDR3 loop spans 13 amino acids. The germline V gene has CDR1 SGHAT and CDR2 FQDESV (reference sequence). V shed 3 bases and J shed 6 bases, with 12 bases lying between them. CDR3 region: CASSFGQGREQYF. The CDR3 region has the DNA TGTGCCAGCAGCTTCGGGCAGGGCCGCGAGCAGTACTTC.

This chain joins TRBV9 and TRBJ1-6; unclear D gene. The CDR3 has 13 residues. Trimming cost V 6 bases and J 8 bases, with 12 bases left between them. Germline V gene lookup returns CDR1 SGDLS and CDR2 YYNGEE. CDR3 nucleotide sequence: TGTGCCAGCACGAGAGCCATGGATTCACCCCTCCACTTT. It is translated as CASTRAMDSPLHF.

Sample share makes this clone medium-sized. This chain connects TRBV3-1 (or the pseudogene TRBV3-2) to TRBJ1-1; TRBD1 matches 7 bases. Germline CDR1 reads LGHDT; CDR2 reads YNNKEL (reference sequence). Trimming took 0 bases from V and 0 from J; bases not matched to a gene: 7. This CDR3 has 17 residues. The CDR3: CASSQERQGALNTEAFF. CDR3 nucleotides: TGTGCCAGCAGCCAAGAGAGACAGGGAGCCTTGAACACTGAAGCTTTCTTT.

This sequence joins TRBV6-5 and TRBJ1-2; D unresolved. Germline loops: CDR1 MNHEY, CDR2 SVGAGI. With 7 bases removed from V and 4 bases from J, the gap between germline ends came to 10 bases. This CDR3 is built from 12 residues. The CDR3 DNA reads as TGTGCCAGCACCCAGGATCGCTATGGCTACACCTTC. Translation gives CASTQDRYGYTF.

This clone has only a few counts. The chain employs TRBV3-1 (or the pseudogene TRBV3-2) and TRBJ2-7, with D perhaps matching TRBD1 (6 bases). This CDR3 is 12 amino acids long. V shed 4 bases and J shed 4 bases, with 8 bases lying between them. CDR1 LGHDT and CDR2 YNNKEL come from the germline V gene (reference sequence). CDR3 DNA sequence: TGTGCCAGCAGCCCACAGGGTTACGAGCAGTACTTC. It codes for CASSPQGYEQYF.

The chain recombines TRBV30 with TRBJ2-3; possible D gene TRBD2, 5 bases. The germline V gene has CDR1 GTSNPN and CDR2 SVGIG (reference sequence). The V and J ends lost 3 bases and 5 bases respectively, with 15 bases between them. The CDR3 is made up of 14 amino acids. Here the CDR3 reads CAWRAGERLDTQYF. In nucleotides, the CDR3 is TGTGCCTGGAGGGCCGGGGAGCGGTTAGATACGCAGTATTTT.